The clone carrying this T cell receptor beta chain was seen more than once but under ten times. Its specificity is not known. This CDR3 has 14 residues. V dropped 5 bases and J dropped 1 base, with 9 bases sitting between them. Per germline, CDR1 MNHNY and CDR2 SVGAGI (reference sequence). The sample comes from a study of cytomegalovirus exposure and HLA in healthy donors. Study summary: Earlier results showed approximately 110 million unique TCR beta sequences derived from some 180 million T cells. Study results and limitations: Researchers reported from a later analysis that most CMV-associated TCR beta chains appeared HLA-restricted.

Use of 60 Vbeta and 13 Jbeta primers characterized the PCR. Assay: immunoSEQ multiplex PCR; the TCRdb copy retains only in-frame clones and omits some. The sample carries around 120,000 clones, roughly 70% recorded once. The clonotype comes from a man in his forties or fifties in good health and CMV-seropositive. The chain links TRBV6-6 to TRBJ2-1; no reliable D call. The sample consisted of PBMCs. The CDR3 nucleotides are TGTGCCAGCAGTCATGGCGGATCCTACAATGAGCAGTTCTTC. Its protein is CASSHGGSYNEQFF.